The TCR beta chain described here comes from a study of blood T cell repertoires in COVID-19 (TCRdb year 2020). For context, the study as a whole: Samples covering the acute and convalescent phases of COVID-19 were provided by collaborators in the United States, Italy and Spain. Sample metadata almost always included a de-identified subject ID, COVID-19 status, age in years and sex. Where available, HLA class I and class II types were obtained from metadata supplied by the sample provider rather than from assay-based typing. The repertoires were made available in a free public database intended to serve as a resource for research on the immune response to SARS-CoV-2. The material from the prospective study consisted of cDNA or gDNA derived from T cells, B-cell-depleted T cells, or PBMCs. Deeply sampled blood TCRbeta repertoires from subjects exposed to, actively infected with, or recovered from COVID-19 were included in the dataset. The samples were drawn from the first 160 participants of the ongoing ImmuneRACE study and from roughly 1,300 subjects provided by 6 global collaborators.

On this clone itself: Its cognate antigen has yet to be identified. No base-level quality is on record; no much larger clone is a single base apart.

What the research found in general, with its limitations: Clinical and demographic metadata were provided uncurated, with the amount varying by source and participant.

The immunoSEQ Assay, a bias-controlled multiplex PCR, was used to amplify TCRbeta CDR3 regions from genomic DNA. In the source study's methods: The number of nucleated cells in each sample was estimated from the amplification of reference gene primers within the assay. To quantify the absolute abundance of each unique TCRbeta CDR3 rearrangement, sequence reads were collapsed and filtered. Productive Simpson clonality was computed per sample as the square root of Simpson's diversity index over productive rearrangements. Held by TCRdb, this immuneACCESS table contains in-frame sequences only and omits some clones. Under half of the omission traces to an unresolved V gene where checked; the cause of the rest is unknown. V, J and clone size are those of that table, while D and trimming were read from the DNA. The sample data list more than 85,000 clones, and 70% to 85% of these were observed just once. The top ten clones comprise roughly 25% of the sample.

Via the germline V gene (reference sequence), CDR1 is LNHDA and CDR2 SQIVND. The CDR3 contains 13 residues, cysteine and phenylalanine counted. Only the CDR3 DNA is retained, 39 bases long and in frame from the first base. V lost 7 bases and J lost 3 bases, and the count of bases not matched to a germline gene is 4. Each collaborating institution followed its own protocols to collect whole blood in K2EDTA tubes. For TCRbeta analysis, collaborators shipped samples as frozen whole blood, isolated PBMCs, or DNA extracted from either of those sample types. Sequences were obtained from peripheral blood. Recombination linked TRBV19 to TRBJ1-1, with 8 bases in between that match TRBD1. The source is a man between 60 and 75 years old with acute or convalescent COVID-19. The CDR3 corresponds to CASNGQGYTEAFF. The DNA sequence is TGTGCCAGTAACGGACAGGGTTACACTGAAGCTTTCTTT.